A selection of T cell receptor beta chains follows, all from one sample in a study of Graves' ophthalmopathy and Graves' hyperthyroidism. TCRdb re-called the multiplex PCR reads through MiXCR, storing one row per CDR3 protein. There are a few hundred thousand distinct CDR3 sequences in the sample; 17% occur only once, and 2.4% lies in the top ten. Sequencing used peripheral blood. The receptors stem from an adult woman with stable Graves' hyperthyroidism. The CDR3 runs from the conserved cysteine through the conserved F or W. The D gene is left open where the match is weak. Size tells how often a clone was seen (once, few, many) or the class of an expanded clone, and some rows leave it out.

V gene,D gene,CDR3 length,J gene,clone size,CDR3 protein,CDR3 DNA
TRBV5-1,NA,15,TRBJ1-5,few,CASSLGDPGNQPQHF,TGCGCCAGCAGCTTGGGAGACCCAGGAAATCAGCCCCAGCATTTT
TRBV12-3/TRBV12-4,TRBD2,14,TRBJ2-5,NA,CASSLVGDREARYF,TGTGCCAGCAGTTTAGTGGGAGATCGGGAGGCCCGGTACTTC
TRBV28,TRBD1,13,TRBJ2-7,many,CASSLVDREEQYF,TGTGCCAGCAGTCTCGTGGACAGGGAGGAGCAGTACTTC
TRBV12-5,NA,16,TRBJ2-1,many,CASGFEAGRDYNEQFF,TGTGCTAGTGGTTTTGAGGCAGGCCGCGACTACAATGAGCAGTTCTTC
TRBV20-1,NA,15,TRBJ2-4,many,CSASPPVSQVNIQYF,TGCAGTGCTAGTCCCCCGGTGTCGCAGGTGAACATTCAGTACTTC
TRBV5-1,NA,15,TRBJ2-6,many,CASSFGTSGANVLTF,TGCGCCAGCAGCTTTGGGACCTCTGGGGCCAACGTCCTGACTTTC
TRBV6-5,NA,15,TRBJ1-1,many,CASSNPQWGGTEAFF,TGTGCCAGCAGTAACCCCCAGTGGGGAGGCACTGAAGCTTTCTTT
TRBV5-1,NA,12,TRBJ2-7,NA,CASRSSPGEQYF,TGCGCCAGCAGGTCAAGCCCGGGCGAGCAGTACTTC
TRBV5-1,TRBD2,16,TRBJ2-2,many,CASNGLAGTNTGELFF,TGCGCCAGCAACGGACTAGCGGGGACGAACACCGGGGAGCTGTTTTTT
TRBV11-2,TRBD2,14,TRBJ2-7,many,CASSLWGGPYEQYF,TGTGCCAGCAGCTTGTGGGGAGGGCCGTACGAGCAGTACTTC
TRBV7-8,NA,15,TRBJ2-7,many,CASSLGTYNSYEQYF,TGTGCCAGCAGCCTCGGGACATACAACTCCTACGAGCAGTACTTC
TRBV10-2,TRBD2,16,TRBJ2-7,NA,CASSESGLAGTSEQYF,TGCGCCAGCAGTGAGTCGGGACTAGCGGGGACCTCGGAGCAGTACTTC
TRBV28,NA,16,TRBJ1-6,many,CASSPTPHLWNSPLHF,TGTGCCAGCAGTCCTACCCCACATCTTTGGAATTCACCCCTCCACTTT
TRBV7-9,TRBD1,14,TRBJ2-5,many,CASKTGGQEETQYF,TGTGCCAGCAAAACCGGAGGACAGGAAGAGACCCAGTACTTC
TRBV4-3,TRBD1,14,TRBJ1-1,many,CASSQRTGDTEAFF,TGCGCCAGCAGCCAACGGACAGGTGACACTGAAGCTTTCTTT
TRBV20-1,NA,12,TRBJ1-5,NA,CSARSSAQPQHF,TGCAGTGCTAGATCATCGGCTCAGCCCCAGCATTTT
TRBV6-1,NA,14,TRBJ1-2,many,CASSRATGDNGYTF,TGTGCCAGCAGTCGCGCCACCGGGGATAATGGCTACACCTTC
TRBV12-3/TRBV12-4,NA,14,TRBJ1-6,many,CASSLQGYNSPLHF,TGTGCCAGCAGCCTACAGGGTTATAATTCACCCCTCCACTTT
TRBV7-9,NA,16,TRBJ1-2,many,CASSLTQGLGDYGYTF,TGTGCCAGCAGCTTAACGCAGGGGTTAGGGGACTATGGCTACACCTTC
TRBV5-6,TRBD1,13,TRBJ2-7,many,CASSLGQGWEQYF,TGTGCCAGCAGCTTGGGACAGGGGTGGGAGCAGTACTTC
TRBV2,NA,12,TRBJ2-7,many,CASSAQRYEQYF,TGTGCCAGCAGTGCTCAGCGCTACGAGCAGTACTTC
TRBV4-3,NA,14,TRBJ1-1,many,CASSQVRLNTEAFF,TGCGCCAGCAGCCAAGTTCGGCTGAACACTGAAGCTTTCTTT
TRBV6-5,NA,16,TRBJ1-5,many,CASSYSIPWGNQPQHF,TGTGCCAGCAGTTACTCGATCCCGTGGGGCAATCAGCCCCAGCATTTT
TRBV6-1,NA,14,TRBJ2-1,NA,CASRLGRPYNEQFF,TGTGCCAGCAGACTAGGTAGGCCCTACAATGAGCAGTTCTTC
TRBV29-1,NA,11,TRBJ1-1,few,CSVGASTEAFF,TGCAGCGTTGGGGCGAGCACTGAAGCTTTCTTT
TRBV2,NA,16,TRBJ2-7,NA,CASSAGPLPSSGEQYF,TGTGCCAGCAGTGCGGGACCCCTTCCCTCGTCGGGCGAGCAGTACTTC
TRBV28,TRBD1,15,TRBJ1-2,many,CASSIPGQKVYGYTF,TGTGCCAGCAGTATACCGGGACAGAAGGTCTATGGCTACACCTTC
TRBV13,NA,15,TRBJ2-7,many,CASSTRAAPGSEQYF,TGTGCCAGCAGCACCCGAGCGGCCCCTGGAAGCGAGCAGTACTTC
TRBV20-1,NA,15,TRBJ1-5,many,CSARETEGSNQPQHF,TGCAGTGCTAGAGAGACCGAGGGGAGCAATCAGCCCCAGCATTTT
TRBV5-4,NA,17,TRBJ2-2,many,CASSSHGTPSQTGELFF,TGTGCCAGCAGCTCGCACGGGACCCCAAGTCAGACCGGGGAGCTGTTTTTT
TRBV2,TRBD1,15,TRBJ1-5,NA,CASSIGTDSNQPQHF,TGTGCCAGCAGTATCGGGACAGATAGCAATCAGCCCCAGCATTTT
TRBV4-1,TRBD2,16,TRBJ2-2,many,CASSHEAGANTGELFF,TGCGCCAGCAGCCACGAAGCGGGAGCGAACACCGGGGAGCTGTTTTTT
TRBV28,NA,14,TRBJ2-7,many,CASSPSRTIHEQYF,TGTGCCAGCAGCCCGTCCAGGACTATACACGAGCAGTACTTC
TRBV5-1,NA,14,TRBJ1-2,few,CASSLEADIWGYTF,TGCGCCAGCAGCTTGGAGGCTGACATCTGGGGCTACACCTTC
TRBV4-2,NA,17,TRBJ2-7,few,CASSQKGVGVVSYEQYF,TGTGCCAGCAGCCAGAAGGGGGTGGGAGTAGTTTCCTACGAGCAGTACTTC
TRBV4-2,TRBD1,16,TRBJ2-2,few,CASSQLLRDSTGELFF,TGTGCCAGCAGCCAACTCCTCCGGGACAGCACCGGGGAGCTGTTTTTT
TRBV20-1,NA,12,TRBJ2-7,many,CSARLVSYEQYF,TGCAGTGCTAGGTTAGTCTCCTACGAGCAGTACTTC
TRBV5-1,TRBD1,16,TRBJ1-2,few,CASSLTDRVPNYGYTF,TGCGCCAGCAGCTTGACGGACAGGGTCCCTAACTATGGCTACACCTTC
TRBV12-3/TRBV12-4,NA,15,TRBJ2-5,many,CASTTGSRIQETQYF,TGTGCCAGCACCACGGGAAGCAGAATCCAAGAGACCCAGTACTTC
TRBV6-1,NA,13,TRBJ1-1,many,CASTRGANTEAFF,TGTGCCAGCACAAGGGGGGCGAACACTGAAGCTTTCTTT
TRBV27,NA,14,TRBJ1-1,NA,CASSPGWMNTEAFF,TGTGCCAGCAGCCCCGGATGGATGAACACTGAAGCTTTCTTT
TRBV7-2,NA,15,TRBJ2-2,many,CASSSIRASTGELFF,TGTGCCAGCAGCTCCATCCGGGCCTCAACCGGGGAGCTGTTTTTT
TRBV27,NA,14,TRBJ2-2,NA,CASSPGTDAGELFF,TGTGCCAGCAGTCCGGGAACGGACGCCGGGGAGCTGTTTTTT
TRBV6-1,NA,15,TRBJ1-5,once,CASMPDSGGGQPQHF,TGTGCCAGCATGCCAGACAGCGGAGGTGGTCAGCCCCAGCATTTT
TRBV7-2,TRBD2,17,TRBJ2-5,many,CASSPASAGGPQGTQYF,TGTGCCAGCAGCCCCGCTTCGGCGGGAGGGCCCCAAGGGACCCAGTACTTC
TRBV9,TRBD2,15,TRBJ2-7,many,CASNSLAGETYEQYF,TGTGCCAGCAACAGCCTAGCGGGTGAGACCTACGAGCAGTACTTC
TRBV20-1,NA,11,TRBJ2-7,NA,CSAIAQYEQYF,TGCAGTGCTATAGCCCAATACGAGCAGTACTTC
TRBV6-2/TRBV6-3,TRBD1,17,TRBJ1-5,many,CASSYGGTGPGNQPQHF,TGTGCCAGCAGTTACGGGGGGACAGGGCCAGGCAATCAGCCCCAGCATTTT
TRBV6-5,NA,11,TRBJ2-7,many,CASSYRYEQYF,TGTGCCAGCAGTTATCGGTACGAGCAGTACTTC
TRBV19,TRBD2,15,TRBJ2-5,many,CASSWSSGYQETQYF,TGTGCCAGTAGTTGGTCTAGCGGATACCAAGAGACCCAGTACTTC
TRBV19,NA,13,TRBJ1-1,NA,CASSMWRNTEAFF,TGTGCCAGTAGTATGTGGAGGAACACTGAAGCTTTCTTT
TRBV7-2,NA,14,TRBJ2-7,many,CASSLAAGPWKQYF,TGTGCCAGCAGCTTAGCAGCAGGCCCCTGGAAGCAGTACTTC
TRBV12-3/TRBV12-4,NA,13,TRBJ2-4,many,CASSAANKNIKYF,TGTGCCAGCAGCGCGGCAAACAAAAACATTAAGTACTTC
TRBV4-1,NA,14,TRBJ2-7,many,CASSQGDGYYEQYF,TGCGCCAGCAGCCAAGGAGACGGTTACTACGAGCAGTACTTC
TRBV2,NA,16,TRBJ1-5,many,CASSEARGVGNQPQHF,TGTGCCAGCAGTGAAGCTCGGGGGGTCGGCAATCAGCCCCAGCATTTT